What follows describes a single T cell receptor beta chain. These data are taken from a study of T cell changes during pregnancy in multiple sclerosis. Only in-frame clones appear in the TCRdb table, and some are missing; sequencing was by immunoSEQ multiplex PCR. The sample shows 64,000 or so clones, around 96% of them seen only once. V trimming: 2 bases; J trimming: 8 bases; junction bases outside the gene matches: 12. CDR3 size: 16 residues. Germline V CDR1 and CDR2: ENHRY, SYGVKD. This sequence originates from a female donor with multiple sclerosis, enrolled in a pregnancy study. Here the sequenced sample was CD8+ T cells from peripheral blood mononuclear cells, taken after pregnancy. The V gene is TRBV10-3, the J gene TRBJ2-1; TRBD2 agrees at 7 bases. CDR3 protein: CAISETSVRDGDEQFF. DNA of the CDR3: TGTGCCATCAGTGAGACTAGCGTTCGAGATGGCGATGAGCAGTTCTTC.